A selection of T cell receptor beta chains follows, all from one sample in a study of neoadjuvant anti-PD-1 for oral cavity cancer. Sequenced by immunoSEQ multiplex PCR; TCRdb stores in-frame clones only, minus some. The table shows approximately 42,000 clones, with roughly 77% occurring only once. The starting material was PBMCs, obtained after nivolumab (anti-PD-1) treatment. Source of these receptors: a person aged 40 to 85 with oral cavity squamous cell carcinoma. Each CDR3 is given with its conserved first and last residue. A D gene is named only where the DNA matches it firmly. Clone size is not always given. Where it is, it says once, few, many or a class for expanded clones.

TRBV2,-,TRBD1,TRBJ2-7,TGTGCCAGCAGATCGGGACAGGTCCTCTACGAGCAGTACTTC,CASRSGQVLYEQYF
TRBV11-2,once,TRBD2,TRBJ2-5,TGTGCCAGCAGCGAGGGACTAGCGGGGGGGCCGGGAGAGACCCAGTACTTC,CASSEGLAGGPGETQYF
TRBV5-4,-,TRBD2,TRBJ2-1,TGTGCCAGCAGCCCGGGACTAGCGGTTTTAAATGAGCAGTTCTTC,CASSPGLAVLNEQFF
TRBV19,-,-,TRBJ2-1,TGTGCCAGTAGTACCCAACCGGGACTCGCTTACAATGAGCAGTTCTTC,CASSTQPGLAYNEQFF
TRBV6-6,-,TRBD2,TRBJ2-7,TGTGCCAGCAGTTATGGACTAGCGGGGGGCGAGCAGTACTTC,CASSYGLAGGEQYF
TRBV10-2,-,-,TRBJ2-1,TGCGCCTCTGCAAACTTAGGGATACCTCGCAATGAGCAGTTCTTC,CASANLGIPRNEQFF
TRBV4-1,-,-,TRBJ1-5,TGCGCCAGCAGCCATAAGAGGGAGGGGCGGATCAATCAGCCCCAGCATTTT,CASSHKREGRINQPQHF
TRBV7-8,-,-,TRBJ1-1,TGTGCCAGCAGCACTGTGCGAGGGAGAGGGGTGAACACTGAAGCTTTCTTT,CASSTVRGRGVNTEAFF
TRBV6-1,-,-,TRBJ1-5,TGTGCCAGCACCGGGGGGTCTCCGGGCAATCAGCCCCAGCATTTT,CASTGGSPGNQPQHF
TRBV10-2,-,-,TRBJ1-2,TGCGCCAGCAGCGGGGGGGACGGCTATGGCTACACCTTC,CASSGGDGYGYTF
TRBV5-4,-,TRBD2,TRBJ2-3,TGTGCCAGCAGCTTGGAACTAGCGGTGGTAGATACGCAGTATTTT,CASSLELAVVDTQYF
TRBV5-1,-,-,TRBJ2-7,TGCGCCAGCAGCTTGGAGCCGGGGGCGGATGAGCAGTACTTC,CASSLEPGADEQYF
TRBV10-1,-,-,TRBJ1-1,TGCGCCACCAGTGCCGGACTGAACACTGAAGCTTTCTTT,CATSAGLNTEAFF
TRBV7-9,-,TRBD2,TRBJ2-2,TGTGCCAGCAGCTTAGGACTAGCGAGAGATACCGGGGAGCTGTTTTTT,CASSLGLARDTGELFF
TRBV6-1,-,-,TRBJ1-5,TGTGCCAGCAAGGACAGATATAGCAATCAGCCCCAGCATTTT,CASKDRYSNQPQHF
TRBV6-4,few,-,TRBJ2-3,TGTGCCAGCAGTCAAGAGGCGGGGAGCACAGATACGCAGTATTTT,CASSQEAGSTDTQYF
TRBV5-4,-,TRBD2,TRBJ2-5,TGTGCCAGCAGCTTGGGGGCCCTAGCGGGGGGACTCCAAGAGACCCAGTACTTC,CASSLGALAGGLQETQYF
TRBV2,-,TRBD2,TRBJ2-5,TGTGCCCAGCGGGGCGGATCCCTGGGGGAAGAGACCCAGTACTTC,CAQRGGSLGEETQYF
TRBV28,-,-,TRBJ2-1,TGTGCCAGCAGTTTGACGAAGAATGAGCAGTTCTTC,CASSLTKNEQFF
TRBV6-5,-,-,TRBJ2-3,TGTGCCAGCAGTTACGTCTCGGCTAGCGGCACAGATACGCAGTATTTT,CASSYVSASGTDTQYF
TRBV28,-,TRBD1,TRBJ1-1,TGTGCCAGCAGTACTAGGGGAGTTACAGGGGGCCGACACACTGAAGCTTTCTTT,CASSTRGVTGGRHTEAFF
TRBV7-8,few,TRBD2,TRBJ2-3,TGTGCCAGCAGCTTTTCGGTAGCGGGCCTGGTGGGAGATACGCAGTATTTT,CASSFSVAGLVGDTQYF
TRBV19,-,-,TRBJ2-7,TGTGCCAGTAGTATGGGTCGCGGAGGTTCCTACGAGCAGTACTTC,CASSMGRGGSYEQYF
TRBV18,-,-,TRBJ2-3,TGTGCCAGCTCACCACGGAGGGGTGGCACAGATACGCAGTATTTT,CASSPRRGGTDTQYF
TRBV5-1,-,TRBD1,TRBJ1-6,TGCGCCAGCGCCCCGACCGGACAGGTCAGGTCACCCCTCCACTTT,CASAPTGQVRSPLHF
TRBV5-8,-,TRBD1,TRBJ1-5,TGTGCCAGCAGGCGGAGGGGACAGGGACATCAGCCCCAGCATTTT,CASRRRGQGHQPQHF
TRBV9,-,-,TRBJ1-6,TGTGCCAGCAGCGTACTAGTGGGGCCACCCCTCCACTTT,CASSVLVGPPLHF
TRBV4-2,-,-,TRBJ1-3,TGTGCCAGCAGCCAAGTGGGCGGCGCATCCTCTGGAAACACCATATATTTT,CASSQVGGASSGNTIYF
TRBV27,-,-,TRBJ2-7,TGTGCCAGCAGTTCCCCCCCCCGGGCCTCCTACGAGCAGTACTTC,CASSSPPRASYEQYF
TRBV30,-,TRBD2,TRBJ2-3,TGTGCCTGGAGTAGCGGGACTTTCGCAGATACGCAGTATTTT,CAWSSGTFADTQYF
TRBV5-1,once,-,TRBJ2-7,TGCGCCAGCAGCTTGGGTCAGGGTTGGGGTTACGAGCAGTACTTC,CASSLGQGWGYEQYF
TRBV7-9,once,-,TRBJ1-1,TGTGCCAGCAGCTTAGACCGGGAGTGGACTGAAGCTTTCTTT,CASSLDREWTEAFF